These 6 T cell receptor beta chains originate from one sample sequenced in a study of shared clonotypes between healthy human individuals. Profiling relied on immunoSEQ multiplex PCR, and the TCRdb table lists in-frame clones only, not all of them. The sample lists 2 million to 3 million clones, 85% to 95% seen once, with more than 0.12% in the top ten. Material for sequencing was naive CD4+ T cells sorted from blood. The subset here: CD45RA+ positively selected. The receptors here all came from a man aged 18 to 30 in good health.

The chain joins TRBV18 to TRBJ1-6; the D gene is possibly TRBD1 (5 bases). The CDR3 has 14 residues. The V end was cut by 5 bases, the J end by 10 bases, with 15 bases between. Germline V lookup: CDR1 KGHSH, CDR2 LQKENI. DNA of the CDR3: TGTGCCAGCTCAGCGACAGCCGCGCGATCACCCCTCCACTTT. Its protein product is CASSATAARSPLHF.

This clone showed up just a few times. The chain combines TRBV11-2 with TRBJ1-1, with D tentatively TRBD1 (5 bases). CDR3 length: 14 residues. Germline lookup yields CDR1 SGHAT and CDR2 FQNNGV. The V end was cut by 5 bases, the J end by 4 bases, with 14 bases between. The CDR3 is CASSTTSGGTEAFF. The CDR3 nucleotides are TGTGCCAGCAGCACCACATCGGGGGGCACTGAAGCTTTCTTT.

The J gene is TRBJ2-2, the V gene TRBV2, with 7 positions matching TRBD1. Trimming took 0 bases from V and 10 from J; bases not matched to a gene: 11. The V gene's germline CDR1 is SNHLY and CDR2 FYNNEI. The CDR3 consists of 16 residues. The CDR3 sequence: CASSEAGTAILPELFF. Here the CDR3 DNA reads TGTGCCAGCAGTGAAGCTGGGACAGCCATCTTACCGGAGCTGTTTTTT.

This clone was seen only once. This chain links TRBV5-6 with TRBJ1-6; 10 positions match TRBD1. CDR3 size: 18 residues. J gave up 7 bases and V 0 bases, and 10 bases lay outside the gene matches. CDR1 is SGHDT, CDR2 YYEEEE, per germline. This CDR3 is CASSLGATGTGDNSPLHF. The CDR3 DNA is TGTGCCAGCAGCTTGGGGGCGACCGGGACAGGGGACAATTCACCCCTCCACTTT.

The rearrangement uses TRBV28 and TRBJ1-6, with a weak D call TRBD1 (6 bases). The V gene's germline CDR1 is MDHEN and CDR2 SYDVKM. This CDR3 has 15 amino acids. V dropped 5 bases and J dropped 7 bases, with 15 bases sitting between them. The CDR3 DNA reads as TGTGCCAGCAGTCCCGGGACACTTCTCAATTCACCCCTCCACTTT. Translating gives CASSPGTLLNSPLHF.

The V gene is TRBV7-9, the J gene TRBJ1-1, with TRBD1 matching over 8 bases. V was clipped by 2 bases and J by 4 bases; unmatched bases: 15. CDR3 length: 18 amino acids. Looked up from germline, CDR1 is SEHNR and CDR2 is FQNEAQ (reference sequence). CDR3 amino acids: CASSLRTGKDSIGTEAFF. The CDR3 nucleotides are TGTGCCAGCAGCTTAAGGACAGGGAAAGACAGCATCGGCACTGAAGCTTTCTTT.